This record concerns one TCR beta chain sequence. Per the authors' pipeline: The authors estimated nucleated cell counts from reference gene primer amplification. Assay: immunoSEQ multiplex PCR; the TCRdb copy retains only in-frame clones and omits some. V, J and clone size are taken as reported in that table, and D and trimming were inferred from the DNA itself. This table has nearly 15,000 clones, around 73% appearing once. These data originate in a study of blood T cell repertoires in COVID-19. The overall study: Italy, Spain and the United States were the sources of the convalescent and acute COVID-19 samples. The cDNA or gDNA used as material had been derived from T cells, B-cell-depleted T cells, or PBMCs.

The V segment lost 0 bases and the J segment 6 bases; nucleotides outside the gene matches: 3. This CDR3 is 16 amino acids long. Looked up from germline, CDR1 is LGHNA and CDR2 is YNFKEQ. The V gene is TRBV4-2, the J gene TRBJ2-1; TRBD2 matches 12 bases. The source of this sequence is a human donor in a cohort sampled during active COVID-19. Sequencing input: peripheral blood. The CDR3: CASSQEASGGANEQFF. The CDR3 DNA follows: TGTGCCAGCAGCCAAGAGGCTAGCGGGGGGGCCAATGAGCAGTTCTTC.